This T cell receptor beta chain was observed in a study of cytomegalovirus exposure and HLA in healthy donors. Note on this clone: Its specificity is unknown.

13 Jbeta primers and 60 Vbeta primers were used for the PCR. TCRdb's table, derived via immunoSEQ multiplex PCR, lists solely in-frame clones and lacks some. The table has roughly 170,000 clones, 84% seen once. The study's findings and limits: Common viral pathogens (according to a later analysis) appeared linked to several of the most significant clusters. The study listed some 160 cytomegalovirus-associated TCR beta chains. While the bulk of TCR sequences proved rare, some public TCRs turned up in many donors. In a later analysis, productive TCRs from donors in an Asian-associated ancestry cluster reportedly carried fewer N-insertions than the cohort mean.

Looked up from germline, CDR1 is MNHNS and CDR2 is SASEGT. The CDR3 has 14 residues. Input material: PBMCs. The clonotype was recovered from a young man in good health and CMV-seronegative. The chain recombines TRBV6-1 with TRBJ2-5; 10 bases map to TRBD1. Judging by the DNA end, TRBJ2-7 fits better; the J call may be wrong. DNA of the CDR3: TGTGCCAGCAGCGGGACAGGGGCCAGCTACGAGCAGTACTTC. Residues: CASSGTGASYEQYF.